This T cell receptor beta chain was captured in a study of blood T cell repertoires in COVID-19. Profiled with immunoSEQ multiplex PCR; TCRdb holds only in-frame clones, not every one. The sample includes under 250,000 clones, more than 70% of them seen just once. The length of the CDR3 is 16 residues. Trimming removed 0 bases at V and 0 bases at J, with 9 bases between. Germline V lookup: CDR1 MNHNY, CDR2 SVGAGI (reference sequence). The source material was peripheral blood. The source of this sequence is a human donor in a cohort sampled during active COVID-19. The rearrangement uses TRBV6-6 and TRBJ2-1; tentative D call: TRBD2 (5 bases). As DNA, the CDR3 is TGTGCCAGCAGTTACTCGAGCGCGGGCTCCTACAATGAGCAGTTCTTC. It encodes CASSYSSAGSYNEQFF.